Listed below are T cell receptor beta chains from one sample, sequenced in a study of Graves' ophthalmopathy and Graves' hyperthyroidism. MiXCR was run by TCRdb on the multiplex PCR reads, yielding one entry per CDR3 protein. The table includes more than 300,000 distinct CDR3 sequences, roughly 17% detected once. Sample: peripheral blood. These receptor sequences come from an adult woman with stable Graves' hyperthyroidism. CDR3s include the opening cysteine and the closing phenylalanine or tryptophan. D genes are given only for firm matches. Where a row states a size, it is once, few, many or the class of an expanded clone; other rows omit it.

d_call j_call v_call clone_size cdr3_nt cdr3_aa
NA TRBJ2-7 TRBV29-1 many TGCAGCGTTGAATTGGCAGGGTTCAACGAGCAGTACTTC CSVELAGFNEQYF
NA TRBJ1-5 TRBV30 few TGTGCCTGGATCAAGAATCGGGCCAGGAGTAATCAGCCCCAGCATTTT CAWIKNRARSNQPQHF
NA TRBJ1-1 TRBV20-1 many TGCAGTGCTAGTTACGGGAATGAAGCTTTCTTT CSASYGNEAFF
TRBD1 TRBJ2-7 TRBV12-3/TRBV12-4 many TGTGCCAGCAGGACAGGGGGCAACGAGCAGTACTTC CASRTGGNEQYF
NA TRBJ2-5 TRBV6-2/TRBV6-3 many TGTGCCAGCAGTTACTATCAGAGAGAGACCCAGTACTTC CASSYYQRETQYF
NA TRBJ2-7 TRBV7-2 many TGTGCCAGCAGCTTACGAGGAAACGAGCAGTACTTC CASSLRGNEQYF
NA TRBJ2-6 TRBV5-4 NA TGTGCCAGCAGCTTTCGGCCAGGACTAAGATCTGGGGCCAACGTCCTGACTTTC CASSFRPGLRSGANVLTF
NA TRBJ2-7 TRBV6-1 many TGTGCCAGCAGGAACGGACGGGCCTACGAGCAGTACTTC CASRNGRAYEQYF
TRBD2 TRBJ2-5 TRBV11-1 many TGTGCCAGCAGCTTAGCCAGTGCTAGCGGGATGGAGCAAGAGACCCAGTACTTC CASSLASASGMEQETQYF
TRBD1 TRBJ2-7 TRBV19 NA TGTGCCAGTAGTATAGATCGAAGGGGGCTCTACGAGCAGTACTTC CASSIDRRGLYEQYF
TRBD1 TRBJ1-5 TRBV7-8 many TGTGCCAGCAGCCCGGGTAGGACAGGGGCTGGGCCCCAGCATTTT CASSPGRTGAGPQHF
NA TRBJ2-3 TRBV2 many TGTGCCAGCGGTCGTATAGGAGTTAGGCCGGAGGATACGCAGTATTTT CASGRIGVRPEDTQYF
TRBD1 TRBJ1-2 TRBV24-1 many TGTGCCACCAGTGATCCGGGACAGGATTACTATGGCTACACCTTC CATSDPGQDYYGYTF
TRBD2 TRBJ2-7 TRBV3-1 few TGTGCCAGCAATGAGCGGGGCGCGCGAGAGCAGTACTTC CASNERGAREQYF
TRBD1 TRBJ2-5 TRBV7-2 NA TGTGCCAGCAGACGTCGACAGGGGATAAAGACCCAGTACTTC CASRRRQGIKTQYF
NA TRBJ1-1 TRBV30 many TGTGCCTGGGGATCCCCCCGGGTCATCATGAACACTGAAGCTTTCTTT CAWGSPRVIMNTEAFF
NA TRBJ2-4 TRBV29-1 many TGCAGCGTTTCTGGGACGTTGGCCAAAAACATTCAGTACTTC CSVSGTLAKNIQYF
NA TRBJ1-6 TRBV28 NA TGTGCCAGCAGACCCCAGGGGCAGCCCCTCCACTTT CASRPQGQPLHF
TRBD2 TRBJ2-7 TRBV6-4 NA TGTGCCAGCAGGACCGGGACTAGCGGGATCGAGAGATACGAGCAGTACTTC CASRTGTSGIERYEQYF
NA TRBJ1-2 TRBV18 few TGTGCCAGCTCACCACGAGGGATCTATGGCTACACCTTC CASSPRGIYGYTF
TRBD1 TRBJ1-6 TRBV27 few TGTGCCAGCAGTAATTTCCTGAACAGGGGAGTACATAATTCACCCCTCCACTTT CASSNFLNRGVHNSPLHF
NA TRBJ1-2 TRBV7-2 many TGTGCCAGCAGCTTAATAGCCTATGGCTACACCTTC CASSLIAYGYTF
TRBD1 TRBJ2-5 TRBV4-3 many TGCGCCAGCAGCCAAGACGTAACAGGGGGCGGAGAGACCCAGTACTTC CASSQDVTGGGETQYF
NA TRBJ1-5 TRBV6-2/TRBV6-3 many TGTGCCAGCAATAAACAGGGTCAGCATCAGCCCCAGCATTTT CASNKQGQHQPQHF
NA TRBJ2-2 TRBV12-3/TRBV12-4 many TGTGCCAGCAGTTTAGGTTCGGGGGTCGGGGAGCTGTTTTTT CASSLGSGVGELFF
TRBD1 TRBJ2-7 TRBV30 NA TGTGCCTTGAGTCGACAGGGGTCGAGGTACGAGCAGTACTTC CALSRQGSRYEQYF